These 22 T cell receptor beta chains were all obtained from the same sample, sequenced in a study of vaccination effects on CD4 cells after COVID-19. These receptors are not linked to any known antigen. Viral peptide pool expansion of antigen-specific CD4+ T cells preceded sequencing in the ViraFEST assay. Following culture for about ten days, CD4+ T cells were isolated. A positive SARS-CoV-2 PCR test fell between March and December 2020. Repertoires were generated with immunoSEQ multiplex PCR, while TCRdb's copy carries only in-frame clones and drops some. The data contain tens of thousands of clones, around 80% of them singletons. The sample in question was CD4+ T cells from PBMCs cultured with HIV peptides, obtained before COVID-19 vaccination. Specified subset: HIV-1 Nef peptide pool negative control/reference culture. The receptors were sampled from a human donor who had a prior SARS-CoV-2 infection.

CDR3 bases: TGTGCCAGCAGGAAAACAGACCTGCCCCAGCATTTT. It translates to CASRKTDLPQHF. The gene calls are TRBV2 and TRBJ1-5; D is undetermined. V lost 6 bases and J lost 9, with 12 bases in between. Germline CDR1 is SNHLY and CDR2 is FYNNEI. This CDR3 has 12 amino acids.

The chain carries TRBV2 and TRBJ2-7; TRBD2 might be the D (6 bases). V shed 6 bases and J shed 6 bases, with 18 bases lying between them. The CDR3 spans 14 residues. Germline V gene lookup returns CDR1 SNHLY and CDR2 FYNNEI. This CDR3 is CASRLLRESGEQYF. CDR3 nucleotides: TGTGCCAGCAGGCTCCTACGGGAGTCAGGCGAGCAGTACTTC. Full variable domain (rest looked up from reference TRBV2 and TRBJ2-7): EPEVTQTPSHQVTQMGQEVILRCVPISNHLYFYWYRQILGQKVEFLVSFYNNEISEKSEIFDDQFSVERPDGSNFTLKIRSTKLEDSAMYFCASRLLRESGEQYFGPGTRLTVT.

This CDR3 reads CASRVLPYTGELFF. The CDR3 DNA reads as TGTGCCAGTAGAGTCCTTCCGTACACCGGGGAGCTGTTTTTT. This chain uses TRBV19 with TRBJ2-2; D gene unclear. Trimming stripped 6 bases from V and 3 bases from J, with 11 bases between. The length of the CDR3 is 14 residues. Germline lookup yields CDR1 LNHDA and CDR2 SQIVND (reference sequence).

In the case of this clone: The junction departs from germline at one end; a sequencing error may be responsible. CDR3 loop: CASSTGLPTEHRGAVF. The CDR3 bases are TGTGCCAGTAGTACAGGACTACCGACTGAACACCGGGGAGCTGTTTTT. This chain uses TRBV19 with TRBJ2-2; D is perhaps TRBD2 (6 bases). This CDR3 has 16 residues. Germline CDR1 and CDR2: LNHDA and SQIVND (reference sequence).

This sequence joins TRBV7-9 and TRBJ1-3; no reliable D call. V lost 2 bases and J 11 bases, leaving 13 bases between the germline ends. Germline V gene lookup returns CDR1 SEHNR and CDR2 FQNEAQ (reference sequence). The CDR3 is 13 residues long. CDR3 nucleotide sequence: TGTGCCAGCAGCTTATTAGCCCCAAGCGCCATATATTTT. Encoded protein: CASSLLAPSAIYF.

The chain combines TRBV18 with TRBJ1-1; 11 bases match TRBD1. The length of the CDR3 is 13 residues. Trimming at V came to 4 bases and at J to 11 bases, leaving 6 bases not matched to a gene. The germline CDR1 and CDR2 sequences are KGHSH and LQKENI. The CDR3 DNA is TGTGCCAGCTCACGGGACAGGGGGTACACGGCTTTCTTT. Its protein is CASSRDRGYTAFF.

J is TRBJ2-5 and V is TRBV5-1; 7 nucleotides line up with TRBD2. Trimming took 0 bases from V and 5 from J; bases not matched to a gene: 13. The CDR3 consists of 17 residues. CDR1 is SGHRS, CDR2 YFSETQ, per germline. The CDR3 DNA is TGCGCCAGCAGCTTGGTCCCTCTGACTAGCAGAGAGGAGACCCAGTACTTC. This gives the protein CASSLVPLTSREETQYF.

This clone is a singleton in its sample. The CDR3 coding sequence is TGTGCCAGCAGTCCAAGGACTTCAACCTACGAGCAGTACTTC. It codes for CASSPRTSTYEQYF. This rearrangement joins TRBV27 to TRBJ2-7; tentatively, D is TRBD2 (5 bases). Germline V gene lookup returns CDR1 MNHEY and CDR2 SMNVEV (reference sequence). Trimming shortened V by 5 bases and J by 2 bases, and 13 bases separated the two germline ends. This CDR3 comprises 14 residues.

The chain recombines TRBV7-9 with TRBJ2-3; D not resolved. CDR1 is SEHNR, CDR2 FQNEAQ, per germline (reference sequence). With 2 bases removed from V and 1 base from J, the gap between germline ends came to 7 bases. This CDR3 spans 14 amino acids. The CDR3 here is CASSLISGTDTQYF. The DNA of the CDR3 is TGTGCCAGCAGCTTAATTTCTGGCACAGATACGCAGTATTTT.

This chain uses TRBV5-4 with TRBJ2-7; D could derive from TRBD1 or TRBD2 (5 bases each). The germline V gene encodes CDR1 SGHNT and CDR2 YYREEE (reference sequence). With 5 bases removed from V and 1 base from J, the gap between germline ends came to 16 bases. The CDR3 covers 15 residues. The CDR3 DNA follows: TGTGCCAGCAGAAATGACCGGGACGGATCCTACGAGCAGTACTTC. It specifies CASRNDRDGSYEQYF. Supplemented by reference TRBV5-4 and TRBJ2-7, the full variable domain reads ETGVTQSPTHLIKTRGQQVTLRCSSQSGHNTVSWYQQALGQGPQFIFQYYREEENGRGNFPPRFSGLQFPNYSSELNVNALELDDSALYLCASRNDRDGSYEQYFGPGTRLTVT.

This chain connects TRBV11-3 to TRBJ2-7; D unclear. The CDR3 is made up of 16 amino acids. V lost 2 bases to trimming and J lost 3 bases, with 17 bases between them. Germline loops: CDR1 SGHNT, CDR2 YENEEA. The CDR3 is CASSLRPYGDRYEQYF. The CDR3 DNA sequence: TGTGCCAGCAGCTTACGACCGTACGGCGACCGCTACGAGCAGTACTTC.

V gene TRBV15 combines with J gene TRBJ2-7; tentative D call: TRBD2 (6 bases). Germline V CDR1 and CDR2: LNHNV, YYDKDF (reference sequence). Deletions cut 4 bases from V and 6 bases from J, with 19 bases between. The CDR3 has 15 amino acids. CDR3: CATSTSGGGVREQYF. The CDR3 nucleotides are TGTGCCACCAGCACATCCGGGGGTGGGGTACGCGAGCAGTACTTC.

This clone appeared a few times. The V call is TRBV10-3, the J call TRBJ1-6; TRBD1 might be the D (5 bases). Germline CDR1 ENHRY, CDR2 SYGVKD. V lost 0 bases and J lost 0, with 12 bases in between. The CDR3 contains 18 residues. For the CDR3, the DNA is TGTGCCATCAGTGAGTCGGGGCAGGCGAGCTCCTATAATTCACCCCTCCACTTT. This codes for CAISESGQASSYNSPLHF.

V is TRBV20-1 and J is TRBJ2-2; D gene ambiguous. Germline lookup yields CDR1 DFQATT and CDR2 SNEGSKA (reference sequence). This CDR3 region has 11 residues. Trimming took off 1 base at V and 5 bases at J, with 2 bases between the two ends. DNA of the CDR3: TGCAGTGCTAGAGGGACCGGGGAGCTGTTTTTT. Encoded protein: CSARGTGELFF.

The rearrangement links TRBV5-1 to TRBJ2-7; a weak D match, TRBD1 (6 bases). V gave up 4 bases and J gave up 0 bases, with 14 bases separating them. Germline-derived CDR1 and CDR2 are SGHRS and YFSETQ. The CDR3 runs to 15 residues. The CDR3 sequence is CASSLGGAFSYEQYF. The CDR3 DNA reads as TGCGCCAGCAGCCTAGGGGGTGCCTTCTCCTACGAGCAGTACTTC.

The CDR3 region is CASSRLGGENQPQHF. The CDR3 DNA is TGTGCCAGCAGCCGATTAGGGGGAGAAAATCAGCCCCAGCATTTT. V gene TRBV2 combines with J gene TRBJ1-5; tentative D call: TRBD1 (6 bases). This CDR3 has 15 residues. Trimming removed 6 bases at V and 4 bases at J, with 16 bases between. Germline V gene sequence: CDR1 SNHLY, CDR2 FYNNEI.

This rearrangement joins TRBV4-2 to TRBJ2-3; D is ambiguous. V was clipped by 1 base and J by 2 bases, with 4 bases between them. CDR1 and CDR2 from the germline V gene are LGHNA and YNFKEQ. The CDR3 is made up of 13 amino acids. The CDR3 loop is CASSQADTDTQYF. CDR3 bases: TGTGCCAGCAGCCAAGCCGACACAGATACGCAGTATTTT.

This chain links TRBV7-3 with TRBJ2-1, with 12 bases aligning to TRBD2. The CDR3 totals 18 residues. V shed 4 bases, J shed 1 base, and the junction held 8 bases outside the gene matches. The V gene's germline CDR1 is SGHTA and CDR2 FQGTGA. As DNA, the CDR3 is TGTGCCAGCAGCTCACTAGCGGGGGGCACAGGATCCTACAATGAGCAGTTCTTC. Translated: CASSSLAGGTGSYNEQFF.

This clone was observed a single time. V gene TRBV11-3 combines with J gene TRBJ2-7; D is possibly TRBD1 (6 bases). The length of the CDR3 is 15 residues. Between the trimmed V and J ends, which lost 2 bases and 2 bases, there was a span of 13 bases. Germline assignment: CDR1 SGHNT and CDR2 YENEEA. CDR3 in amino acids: CASSLTPGEPYEQYF. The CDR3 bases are TGTGCCAGCAGCTTAACGCCAGGGGAACCCTACGAGCAGTACTTC.

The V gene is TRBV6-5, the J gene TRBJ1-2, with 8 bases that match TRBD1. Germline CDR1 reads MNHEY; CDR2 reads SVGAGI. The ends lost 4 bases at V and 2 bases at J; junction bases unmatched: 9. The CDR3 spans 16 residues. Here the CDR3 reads CASSFLGQGPNYGYTF. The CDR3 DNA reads TGTGCCAGCAGTTTCCTTGGACAGGGCCCAAACTATGGCTACACCTTC.

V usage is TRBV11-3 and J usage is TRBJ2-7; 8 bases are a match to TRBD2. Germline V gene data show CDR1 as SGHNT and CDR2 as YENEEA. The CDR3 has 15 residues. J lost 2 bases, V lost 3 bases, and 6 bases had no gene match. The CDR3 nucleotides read TGTGCCAGCAGCTTCCTATCGACTAGCGCCTACGAGCAGTACTTC. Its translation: CASSFLSTSAYEQYF.

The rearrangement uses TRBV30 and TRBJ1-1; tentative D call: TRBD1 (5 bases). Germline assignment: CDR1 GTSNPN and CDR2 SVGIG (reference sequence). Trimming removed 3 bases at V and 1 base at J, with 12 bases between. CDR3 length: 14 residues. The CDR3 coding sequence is TGTGCCTGGAGGAGGGGAACAGCGAACACTGAAGCTTTCTTT. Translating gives CAWRRGTANTEAFF.